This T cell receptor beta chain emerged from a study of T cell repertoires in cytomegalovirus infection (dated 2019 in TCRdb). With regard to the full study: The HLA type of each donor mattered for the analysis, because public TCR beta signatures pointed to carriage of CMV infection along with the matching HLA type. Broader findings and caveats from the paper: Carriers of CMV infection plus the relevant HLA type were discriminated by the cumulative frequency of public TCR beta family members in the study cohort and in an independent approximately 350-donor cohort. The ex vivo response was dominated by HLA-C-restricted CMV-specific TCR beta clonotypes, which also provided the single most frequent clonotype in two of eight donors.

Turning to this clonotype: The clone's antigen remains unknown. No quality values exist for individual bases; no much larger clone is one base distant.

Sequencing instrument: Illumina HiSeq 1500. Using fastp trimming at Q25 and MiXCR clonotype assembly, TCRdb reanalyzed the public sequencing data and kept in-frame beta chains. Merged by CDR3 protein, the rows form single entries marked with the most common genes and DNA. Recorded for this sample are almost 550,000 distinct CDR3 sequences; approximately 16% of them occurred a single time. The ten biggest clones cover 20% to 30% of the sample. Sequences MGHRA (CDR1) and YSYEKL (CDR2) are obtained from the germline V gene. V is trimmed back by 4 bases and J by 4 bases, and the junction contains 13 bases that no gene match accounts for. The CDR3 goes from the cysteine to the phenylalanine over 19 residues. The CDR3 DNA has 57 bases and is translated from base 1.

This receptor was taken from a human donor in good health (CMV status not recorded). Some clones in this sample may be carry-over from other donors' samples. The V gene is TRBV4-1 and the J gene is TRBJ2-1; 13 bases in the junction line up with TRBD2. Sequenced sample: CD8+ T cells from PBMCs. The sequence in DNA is TGCGCCAGCAGCCCCCGAGGACTAGCGGGGGCCCACCTTTACAATGAGCAGTTCTTC. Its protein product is CASSPRGLAGAHLYNEQFF.